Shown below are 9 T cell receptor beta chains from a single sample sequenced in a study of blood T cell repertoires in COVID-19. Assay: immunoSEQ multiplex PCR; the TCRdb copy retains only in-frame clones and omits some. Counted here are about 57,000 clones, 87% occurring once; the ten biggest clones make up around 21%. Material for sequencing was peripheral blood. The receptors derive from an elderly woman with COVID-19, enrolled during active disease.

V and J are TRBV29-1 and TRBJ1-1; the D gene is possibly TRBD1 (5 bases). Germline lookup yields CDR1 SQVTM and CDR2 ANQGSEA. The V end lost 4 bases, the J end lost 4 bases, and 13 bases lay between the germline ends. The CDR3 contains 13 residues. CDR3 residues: CSVVQGYGTEAFF. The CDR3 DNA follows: TGCAGCGTTGTTCAGGGATATGGCACTGAAGCTTTCTTT.

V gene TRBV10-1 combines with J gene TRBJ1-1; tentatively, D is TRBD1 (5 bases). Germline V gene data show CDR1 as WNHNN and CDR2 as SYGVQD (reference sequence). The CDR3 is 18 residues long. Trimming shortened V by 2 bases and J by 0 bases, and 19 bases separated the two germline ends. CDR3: CASSEGVGGAALNTEAFF. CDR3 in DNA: TGCGCCAGCAGTGAGGGGGTTGGAGGGGCTGCCTTGAACACTGAAGCTTTCTTT.

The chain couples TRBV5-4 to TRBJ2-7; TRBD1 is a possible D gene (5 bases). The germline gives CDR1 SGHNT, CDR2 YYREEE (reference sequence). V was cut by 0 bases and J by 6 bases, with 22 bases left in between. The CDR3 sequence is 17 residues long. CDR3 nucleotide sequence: TGTGCCAGCAGCTTGGCCCGACCAGGGCAGGGCGTACCCGAGCAGTACTTC. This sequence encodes CASSLARPGQGVPEQYF.

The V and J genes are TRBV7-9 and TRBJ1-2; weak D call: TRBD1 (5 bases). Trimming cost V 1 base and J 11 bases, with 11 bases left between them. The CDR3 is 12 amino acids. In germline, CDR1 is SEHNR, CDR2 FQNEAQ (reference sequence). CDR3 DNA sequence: TGTGCCAGCAGCTTAGATCAGGGTTCATACACCTTC. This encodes CASSLDQGSYTF.

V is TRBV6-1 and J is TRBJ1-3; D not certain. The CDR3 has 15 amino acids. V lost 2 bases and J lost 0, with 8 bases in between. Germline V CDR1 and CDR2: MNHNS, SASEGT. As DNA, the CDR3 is TGTGCCAGCAGTGAAATGAGGTACTCTGGAAACACCATATATTTT. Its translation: CASSEMRYSGNTIYF.

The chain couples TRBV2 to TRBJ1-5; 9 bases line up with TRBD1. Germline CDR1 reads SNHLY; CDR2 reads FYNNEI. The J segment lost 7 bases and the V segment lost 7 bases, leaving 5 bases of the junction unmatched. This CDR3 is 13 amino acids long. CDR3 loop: CASTGQGRQPQHF. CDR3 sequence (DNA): TGTGCCAGCACCGGACAGGGGAGGCAGCCCCAGCATTTT.

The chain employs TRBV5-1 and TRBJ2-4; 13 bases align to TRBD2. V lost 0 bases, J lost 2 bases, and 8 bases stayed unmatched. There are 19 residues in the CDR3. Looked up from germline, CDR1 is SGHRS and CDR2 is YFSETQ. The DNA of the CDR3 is TGCGCCAGCAGCTTGGCCGGTGGACTAGCGGGGGCCTCCAAAAACATTCAGTACTTC. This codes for CASSLAGGLAGASKNIQYF.

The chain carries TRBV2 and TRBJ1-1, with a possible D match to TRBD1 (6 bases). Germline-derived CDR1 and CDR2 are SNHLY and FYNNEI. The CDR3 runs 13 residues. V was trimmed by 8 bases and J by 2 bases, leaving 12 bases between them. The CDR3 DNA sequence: TGTGCCAGCCTTGACAGGACTAACACTGAAGCTTTCTTT. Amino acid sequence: CASLDRTNTEAFF.

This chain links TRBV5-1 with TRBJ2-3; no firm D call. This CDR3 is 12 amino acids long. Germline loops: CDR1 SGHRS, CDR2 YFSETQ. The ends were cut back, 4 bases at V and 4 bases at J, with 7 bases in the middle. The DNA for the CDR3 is TGCGCCAGCAGCCTACAGCCAGATACGCAGTATTTT. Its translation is CASSLQPDTQYF.